This TCR beta chain appears in the sequencing data of a study of siplizumab effects on memory and regulatory T cells. Notes on the study in general: The alloresponse seemed to draw substantially on naive T cells, which appeared more diverse than memory cells. Confirmation that proliferating Tregs from siplizumab cultures had suppressive function was not obtained. Treatment with siplizumab left mappable alloreactive CD4+ clones averaging roughly 70% Treg-derived, compared with roughly 26% in controls. Alloreactive sequences tracing back to unstimulated CD4+ memory cells fell significantly with siplizumab.

Concerning this clone: What it binds is unknown.

Germline-derived CDR1 and CDR2 are SGDLS and YYNGEE. This CDR3 is built from 15 residues. Trimming pared 0 bases from V and 10 bases from J, leaving 16 bases between. Sequencing used immunoSEQ multiplex PCR; TCRdb keeps in-frame clones, though not all of them. The sample holds roughly 50,000 clones, about 97% seen once. Sequenced input: naive CD4+ T cells sorted from blood. The chain has TRBV9 and TRBJ2-2; tentatively, D is TRBD2 (6 bases). The sequence was obtained from a human donor in good health. CDR3 coding DNA: TGTGCCAGCAGCGTAGCTTTCTCGGCTAGCGCGGAGCTGTTTTTT. Translation gives CASSVAFSASAELFF.